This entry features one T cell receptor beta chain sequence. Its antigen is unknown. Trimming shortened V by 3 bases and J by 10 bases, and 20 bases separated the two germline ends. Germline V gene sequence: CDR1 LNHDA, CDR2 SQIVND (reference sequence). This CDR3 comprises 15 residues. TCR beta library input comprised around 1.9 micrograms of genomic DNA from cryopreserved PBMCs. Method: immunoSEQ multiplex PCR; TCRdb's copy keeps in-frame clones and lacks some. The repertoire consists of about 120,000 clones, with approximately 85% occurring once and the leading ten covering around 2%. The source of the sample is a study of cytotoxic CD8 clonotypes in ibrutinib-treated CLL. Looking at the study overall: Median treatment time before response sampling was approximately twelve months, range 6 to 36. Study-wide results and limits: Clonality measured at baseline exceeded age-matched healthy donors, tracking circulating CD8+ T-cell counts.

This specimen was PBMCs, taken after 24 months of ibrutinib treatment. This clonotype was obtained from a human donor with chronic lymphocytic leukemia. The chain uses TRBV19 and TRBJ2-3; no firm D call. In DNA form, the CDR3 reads TGTGCCAGTAGTATGGCGTCGGTTGCGACCCAAGCGCAGTATTTT. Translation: CASSMASVATQAQYF.